These 3 T cell receptor beta chains originate from one sample sequenced in a study of Graves' ophthalmopathy and Graves' hyperthyroidism. CDR3 regions of TCR beta were amplified from RNA transcripts. RT-PCR was first run with HTBI primers, then multiplex PCR in a second round. MiXCR, run by TCRdb on the multiplex PCR reads, gives a single entry per CDR3 protein. The sample records 900,000 to 1,200,000 distinct CDR3 sequences, roughly 35% being singletons. The sequencing input was peripheral blood or thyroid tissue (not recorded which). The receptor source for this set is an adult man with Graves' hyperthyroidism.

V and J are TRBV4-1 and TRBJ2-5, with D hard to call. Germline V lookup: CDR1 MGHRA, CDR2 YSYEKL. Trimming took off 0 bases at V and 9 bases at J, with 17 bases between the two ends. The CDR3 is 15 amino acids. The chain's CDR3 is CASSQEWAPNQPQYF. The CDR3 DNA reads TGCGCCAGCAGCCAAGAATGGGCACCAAATCAGCCCCAGTACTTC.

The J gene is TRBJ2-5, the V gene TRBV20-1; perhaps TRBD2 as D (5 bases). The CDR3 is 13 amino acids. V lost 6 bases to trimming and J lost 3 bases, with 14 bases between them. Germline CDR1 DFQATT, CDR2 SNEGSKA (reference sequence). CDR3 coding DNA: TGCAGTGCCGTACTCAGCGGCAAAGAGACCCAGTACTTC. Residues: CSAVLSGKETQYF.

A word on this clonotype: A much larger clone differs from this one at a single base, so this may be a read error. This chain uses TRBV20-1 with TRBJ2-5; 7 positions agree with TRBD2. V trimming: 3 bases; J trimming: 1 base; junction bases outside the gene matches: 8. Germline assignment: CDR1 DFQATT and CDR2 SNEGSKA (reference sequence). This CDR3 comprises 15 residues. The CDR3 here is CSASGASGFQETQYF. The DNA of the CDR3 is TGCAGTGCTAGTGGGGCTAGCGGATTCCAAGAGACCCAGTACTTC.